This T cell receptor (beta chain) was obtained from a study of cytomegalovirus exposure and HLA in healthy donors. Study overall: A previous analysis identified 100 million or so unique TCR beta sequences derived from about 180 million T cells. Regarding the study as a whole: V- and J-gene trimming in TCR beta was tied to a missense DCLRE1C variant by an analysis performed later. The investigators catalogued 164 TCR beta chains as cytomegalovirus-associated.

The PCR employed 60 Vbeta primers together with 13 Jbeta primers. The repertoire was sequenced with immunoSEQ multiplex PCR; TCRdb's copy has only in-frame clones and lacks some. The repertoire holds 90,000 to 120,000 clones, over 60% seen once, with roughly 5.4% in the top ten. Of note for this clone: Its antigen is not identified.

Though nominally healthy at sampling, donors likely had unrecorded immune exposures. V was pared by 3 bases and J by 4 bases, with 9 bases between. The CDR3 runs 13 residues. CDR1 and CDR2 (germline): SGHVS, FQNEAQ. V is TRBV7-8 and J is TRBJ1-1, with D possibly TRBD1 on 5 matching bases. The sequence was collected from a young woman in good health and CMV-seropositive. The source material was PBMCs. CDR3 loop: CASSFGRGTEAFF. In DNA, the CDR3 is TGTGCCAGCAGCTTCGGAAGGGGCACTGAAGCTTTCTTT.